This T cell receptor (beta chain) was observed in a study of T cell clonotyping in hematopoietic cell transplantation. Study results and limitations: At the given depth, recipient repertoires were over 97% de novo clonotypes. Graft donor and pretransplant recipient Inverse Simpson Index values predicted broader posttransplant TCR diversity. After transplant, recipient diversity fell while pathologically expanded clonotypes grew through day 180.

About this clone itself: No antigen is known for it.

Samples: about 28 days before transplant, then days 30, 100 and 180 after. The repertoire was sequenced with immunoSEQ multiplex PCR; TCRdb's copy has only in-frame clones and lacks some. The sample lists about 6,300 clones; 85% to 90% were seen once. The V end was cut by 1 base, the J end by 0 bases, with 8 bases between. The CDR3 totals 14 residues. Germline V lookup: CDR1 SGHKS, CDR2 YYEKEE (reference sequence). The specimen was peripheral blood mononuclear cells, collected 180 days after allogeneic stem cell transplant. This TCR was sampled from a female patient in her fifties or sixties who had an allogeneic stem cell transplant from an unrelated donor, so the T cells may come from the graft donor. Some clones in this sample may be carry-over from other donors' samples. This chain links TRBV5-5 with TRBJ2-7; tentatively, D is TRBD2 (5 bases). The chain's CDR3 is CASSLTAGSYEQYF. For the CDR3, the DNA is TGTGCCAGCAGCTTGACGGCGGGCTCCTACGAGCAGTACTTC.